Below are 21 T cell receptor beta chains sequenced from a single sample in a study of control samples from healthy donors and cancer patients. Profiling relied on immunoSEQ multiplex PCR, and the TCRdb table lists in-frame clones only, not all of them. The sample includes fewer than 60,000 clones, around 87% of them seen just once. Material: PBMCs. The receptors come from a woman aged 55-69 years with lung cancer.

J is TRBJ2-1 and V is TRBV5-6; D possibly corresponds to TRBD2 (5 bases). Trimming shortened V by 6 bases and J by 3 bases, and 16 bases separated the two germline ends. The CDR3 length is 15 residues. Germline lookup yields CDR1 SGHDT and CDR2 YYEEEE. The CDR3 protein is CASIKLAAHYNEQFF. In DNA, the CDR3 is TGTGCCAGCATAAAGCTAGCAGCCCACTACAATGAGCAGTTCTTC.

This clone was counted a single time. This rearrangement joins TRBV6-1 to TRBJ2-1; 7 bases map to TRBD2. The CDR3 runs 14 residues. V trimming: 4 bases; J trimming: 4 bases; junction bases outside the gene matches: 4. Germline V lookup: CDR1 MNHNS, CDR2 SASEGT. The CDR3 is CASSAGTTYNEQFF. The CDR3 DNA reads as TGTGCCAGCAGTGCCGGGACTACATACAATGAGCAGTTCTTC.

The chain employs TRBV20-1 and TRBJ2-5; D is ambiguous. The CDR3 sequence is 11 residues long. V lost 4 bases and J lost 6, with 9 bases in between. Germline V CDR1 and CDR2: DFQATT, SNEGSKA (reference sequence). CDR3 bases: TGCAGTGCTAAAGACGGTCAGACCCAGTACTTC. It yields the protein CSAKDGQTQYF.

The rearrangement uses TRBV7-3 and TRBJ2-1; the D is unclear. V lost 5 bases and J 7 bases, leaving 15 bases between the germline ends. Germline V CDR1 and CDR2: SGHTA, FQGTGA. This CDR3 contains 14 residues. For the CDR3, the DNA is TGTGCCAGCAGCGGGCCTCCAGCTCCTAATGAGCAGTTCTTC. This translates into CASSGPPAPNEQFF.

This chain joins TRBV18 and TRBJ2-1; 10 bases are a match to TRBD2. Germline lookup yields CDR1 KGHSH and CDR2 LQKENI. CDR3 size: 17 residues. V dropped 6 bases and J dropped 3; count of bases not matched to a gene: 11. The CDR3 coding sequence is TGTGCCAGCTCCAGTAGCTGGACTAGCGGCAGCTACAATGAGCAGTTCTTC. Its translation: CASSSSWTSGSYNEQFF.

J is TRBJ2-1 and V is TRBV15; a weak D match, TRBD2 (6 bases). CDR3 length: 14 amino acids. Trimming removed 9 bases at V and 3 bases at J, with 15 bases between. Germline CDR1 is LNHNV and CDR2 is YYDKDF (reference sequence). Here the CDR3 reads CATSGLRLYNEQFF. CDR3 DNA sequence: TGTGCCACATCGGGACTGCGACTCTACAATGAGCAGTTCTTC.

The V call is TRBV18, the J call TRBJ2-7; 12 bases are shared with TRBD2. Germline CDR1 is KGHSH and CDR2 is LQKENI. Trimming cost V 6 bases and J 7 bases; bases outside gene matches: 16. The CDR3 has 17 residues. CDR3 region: CASSSLPGLAGYDEQYF. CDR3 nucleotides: TGTGCCAGCTCTTCTCTACCGGGACTAGCGGGTTACGATGAGCAGTACTTC.

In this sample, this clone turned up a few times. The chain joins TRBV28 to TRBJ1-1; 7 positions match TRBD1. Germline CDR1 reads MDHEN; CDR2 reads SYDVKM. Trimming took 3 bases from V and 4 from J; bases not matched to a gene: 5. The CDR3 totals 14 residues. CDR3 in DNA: TGTGCCAGCAGTTTGTCGACAGGGACCACTGAAGCTTTCTTT. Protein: CASSLSTGTTEAFF.

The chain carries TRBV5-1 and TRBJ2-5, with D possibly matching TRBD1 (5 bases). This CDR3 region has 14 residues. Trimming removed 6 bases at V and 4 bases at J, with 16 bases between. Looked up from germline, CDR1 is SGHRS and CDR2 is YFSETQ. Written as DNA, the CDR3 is TGCGCCAGCACTCAGGAGTGGGGCGGAGAGACCCAGTACTTC. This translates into CASTQEWGGETQYF.

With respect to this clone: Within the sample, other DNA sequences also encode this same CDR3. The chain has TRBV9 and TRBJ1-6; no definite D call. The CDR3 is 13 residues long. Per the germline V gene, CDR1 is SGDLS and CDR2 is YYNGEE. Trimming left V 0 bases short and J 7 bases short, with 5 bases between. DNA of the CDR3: TGTGCCAGCAGCGTAGGAGGGAATTCACCCCTCCACTTT. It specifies CASSVGGNSPLHF.

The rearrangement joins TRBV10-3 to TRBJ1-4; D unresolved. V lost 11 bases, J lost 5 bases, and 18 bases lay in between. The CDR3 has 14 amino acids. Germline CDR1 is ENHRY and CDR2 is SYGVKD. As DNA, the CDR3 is TGTGCCTCTGGAAGGACCGAGCGAAATGAAAAACTGTTTTTT. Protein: CASGRTERNEKLFF.

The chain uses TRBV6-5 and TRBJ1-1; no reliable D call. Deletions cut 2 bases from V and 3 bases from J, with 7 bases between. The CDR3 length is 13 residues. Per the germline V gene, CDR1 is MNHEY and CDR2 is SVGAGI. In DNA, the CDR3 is TGTGCCAGCAGTTACGTAGATGACACTGAAGCTTTCTTT. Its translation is CASSYVDDTEAFF.

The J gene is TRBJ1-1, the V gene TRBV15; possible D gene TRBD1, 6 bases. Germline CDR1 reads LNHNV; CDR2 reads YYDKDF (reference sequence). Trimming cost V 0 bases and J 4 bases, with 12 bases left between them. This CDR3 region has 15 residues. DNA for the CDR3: TGTGCCACCAGCAGAGATAAGGTAGGGGGCACTGAAGCTTTCTTT. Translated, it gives CATSRDKVGGTEAFF.

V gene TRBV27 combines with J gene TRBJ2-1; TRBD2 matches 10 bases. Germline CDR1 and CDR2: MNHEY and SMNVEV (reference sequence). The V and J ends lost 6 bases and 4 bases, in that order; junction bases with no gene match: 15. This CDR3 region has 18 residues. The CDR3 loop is CASSHSGTSDPFYNEQFF. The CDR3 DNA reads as TGTGCCAGCAGCCACTCCGGGACTAGCGACCCATTTTACAATGAGCAGTTCTTC.

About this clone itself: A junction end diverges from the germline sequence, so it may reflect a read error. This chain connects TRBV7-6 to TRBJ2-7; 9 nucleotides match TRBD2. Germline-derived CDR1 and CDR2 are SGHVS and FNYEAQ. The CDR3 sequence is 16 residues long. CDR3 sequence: CASSLVGGTSSHEQYF. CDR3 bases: TGTGCCAGCAGCTTAGTAGGCGGGACTAGCTCCCACGAGCAGTACTTC.

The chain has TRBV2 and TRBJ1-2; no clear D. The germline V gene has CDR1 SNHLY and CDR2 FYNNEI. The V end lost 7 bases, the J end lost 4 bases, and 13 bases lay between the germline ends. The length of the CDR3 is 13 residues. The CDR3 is CASNKELAYGYTF. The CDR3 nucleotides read TGTGCCAGCAACAAGGAGCTAGCCTATGGCTACACCTTC. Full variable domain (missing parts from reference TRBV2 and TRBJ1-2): EPEVTQTPSHQVTQMGQEVILRCVPISNHLYFYWYRQILGQKVEFLVSFYNNEISEKSEIFDDQFSVERPDGSNFTLKIRSTKLEDSAMYFCASNKELAYGYTFGSGTRLTVV.

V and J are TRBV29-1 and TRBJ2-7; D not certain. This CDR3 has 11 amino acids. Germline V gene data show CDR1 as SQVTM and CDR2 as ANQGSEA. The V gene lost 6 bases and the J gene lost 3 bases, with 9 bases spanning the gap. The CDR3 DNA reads TGCAGCGTCGCCGACGGCTACGAGCAGTACTTC. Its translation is CSVADGYEQYF.

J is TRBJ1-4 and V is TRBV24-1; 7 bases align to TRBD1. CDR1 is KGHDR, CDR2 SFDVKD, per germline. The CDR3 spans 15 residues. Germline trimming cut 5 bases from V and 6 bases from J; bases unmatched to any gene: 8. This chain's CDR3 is CATSVGTAPDEKLFF. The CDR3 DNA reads TGTGCCACCAGTGTAGGGACAGCCCCCGATGAAAAACTGTTTTTT.

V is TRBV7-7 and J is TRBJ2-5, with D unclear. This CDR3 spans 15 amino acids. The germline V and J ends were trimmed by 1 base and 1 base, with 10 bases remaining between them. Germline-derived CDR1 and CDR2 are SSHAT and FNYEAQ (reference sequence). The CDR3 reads CASSLGRTFQETQYF. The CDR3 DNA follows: TGTGCCAGCAGCTTAGGACGGACGTTCCAAGAGACCCAGTACTTC.

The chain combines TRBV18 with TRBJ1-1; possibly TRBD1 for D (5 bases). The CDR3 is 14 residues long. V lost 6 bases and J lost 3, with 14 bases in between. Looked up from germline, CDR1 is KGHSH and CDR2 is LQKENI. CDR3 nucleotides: TGTGCCAGCTCCGGTGTTGGGGGATACACTGAAGCTTTCTTT. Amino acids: CASSGVGGYTEAFF.

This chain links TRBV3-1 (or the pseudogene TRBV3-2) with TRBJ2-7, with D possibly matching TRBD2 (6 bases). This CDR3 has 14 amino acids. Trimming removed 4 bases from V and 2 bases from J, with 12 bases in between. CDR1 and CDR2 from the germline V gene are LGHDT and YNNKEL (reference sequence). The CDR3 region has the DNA TGTGCCAGCAGCCTGCGGGACTGGCCCTACGAGCAGTACTTC. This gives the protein CASSLRDWPYEQYF.